This passage covers 21 T cell receptor beta chains from one sample sequenced in a study of OX40 agonist ivuxolimab in advanced cancers. Sequencing used immunoSEQ multiplex PCR; TCRdb keeps in-frame clones, though not all of them. The sample contains tens of thousands of clones, 88% of which appear only once. This specimen was CD4+ or CD8+ T cells sorted from blood, taken in a trial of the OX40 agonist ivuxolimab. These receptors all come from an adult with an advanced solid tumor such as melanoma, head and neck, liver or kidney cancer.

The rearrangement links TRBV4-2 to TRBJ1-2; D might be TRBD1 (5 bases). The CDR3 is 13 amino acids. V lost 1 base to trimming and J lost 6 bases, with 9 bases between them. Germline CDR1 and CDR2: LGHNA and YNFKEQ. The CDR3 region has the DNA TGTGCCAGCAGCCAAGCCACAGGCAATGGCTACACCTTC. Protein: CASSQATGNGYTF.

V is TRBV10-2 and J is TRBJ2-3; 8 bases are shared with TRBD2. Germline V gene sequence: CDR1 WSHSY, CDR2 SAAADI. CDR3 length: 16 residues. V gave up 6 bases and J gave up 0 bases; unmatched junction bases: 8. The CDR3 DNA is TGCGCCAGCAGAGACCATATAGCGGGGAGCACAGATACGCAGTATTTT. Translation gives CASRDHIAGSTDTQYF.

The chain employs TRBV5-1 and TRBJ2-7, with 10 bases aligning to TRBD1. CDR1 SGHRS and CDR2 YFSETQ come from the germline V gene. The CDR3 sequence is 13 residues long. The junction had 6 bases not matched to a gene; V was cut back by 4 bases and J by 8 bases. The CDR3 loop reads CASSPGQGNQQYF. DNA for the CDR3: TGCGCCAGCAGCCCGGGACAGGGGAATCAGCAGTACTTC.

The chain uses TRBV28 and TRBJ2-1; 10 positions agree with TRBD1. The germline V gene has CDR1 MDHEN and CDR2 SYDVKM. The CDR3 totals 14 residues. Unmatched junction bases numbered 8, after V lost 6 bases and J lost 9 bases. The CDR3 DNA reads TGTGCCAGCAGGTCCGGGACAGGGGTGGGTGAGCAGTTCTTC. Translated: CASRSGTGVGEQFF.

V gene TRBV25-1 combines with J gene TRBJ2-1, with TRBD2 as a possible D gene (5 bases). V was cut by 1 base and J by 12 bases, with 13 bases left in between. The CDR3 consists of 13 residues. The germline V gene encodes CDR1 MGHDK and CDR2 SYGVNS. The CDR3 nucleotides read TGTGCCAGCAGTGAATCTCGAGGGCACGGGCAGTTCTTC. This sequence encodes CASSESRGHGQFF.

The chain uses TRBV30 and TRBJ2-3; TRBD2 agrees at 16 bases. CDR3 size: 18 residues. The V and J ends lost 3 bases and 5 bases, in that order; junction bases with no gene match: 11. Germline CDR1 and CDR2: GTSNPN and SVGIG (reference sequence). CDR3 amino acids: CAWSITGLAGGRGDTQYF. The CDR3 region has the DNA TGTGCCTGGAGCATTACGGGACTAGCGGGAGGGAGGGGAGATACGCAGTATTTT.

A few counts support this clone. This chain uses TRBV6-9 with TRBJ1-3; D is unclear. Trimming pared 9 bases from V and 8 bases from J, leaving 8 bases between. Germline CDR1 is MNHGY and CDR2 is SVAAGI. This CDR3 is 10 amino acids long. This chain's CDR3 is CARGGDTIYF. CDR3 DNA: TGTGCCAGAGGAGGAGACACCATATATTTT.

The chain couples TRBV5-1 to TRBJ1-1, with a weak D call TRBD1 (5 bases). This CDR3 is 13 amino acids long. From germline, CDR1 is SGHRS and CDR2 YFSETQ. Trimming stripped 3 bases from V and 5 bases from J, with 11 bases between. The CDR3 protein is CASSSGGVTEAFF. For the CDR3, the DNA is TGCGCCAGCAGCTCGGGGGGAGTGACTGAAGCTTTCTTT.

J is TRBJ2-7 and V is TRBV6-5, with D maybe TRBD2 (5 bases). The CDR3 is 13 amino acids. The germline V and J ends were trimmed by 2 bases and 3 bases, with 8 bases remaining between them. In germline, CDR1 is MNHEY, CDR2 SVGAGI. The chain's CDR3 is CASSYEGDYEQYF. The CDR3 region has the DNA TGTGCCAGCAGTTACGAGGGAGACTACGAGCAGTACTTC.

This chain uses TRBV2 with TRBJ2-7; D is unresolved. This CDR3 contains 15 residues. The V gene's germline CDR1 is SNHLY and CDR2 FYNNEI. V lost 6 bases and J lost 0, with 15 bases in between. The chain's CDR3 is CASSLTSGSSYEQYF. For the CDR3, the DNA is TGTGCCAGCAGCCTGACGAGTGGAAGCTCCTACGAGCAGTACTTC.

This clone was seen only once. The rearrangement links TRBV9 to TRBJ2-3; D remains ambiguous. Germline V gene sequence: CDR1 SGDLS, CDR2 YYNGEE. Trimming removed 3 bases at V and 3 bases at J, with 14 bases between. There are 15 residues in the CDR3. The chain's CDR3 is CASSADPKRTDTQYF. Written as DNA, the CDR3 is TGTGCCAGCAGCGCCGACCCCAAGAGGACAGATACGCAGTATTTT. Variable domain in full (rest from reference TRBV9 and TRBJ2-3): DSGVTQTPKHLITATGQRVTLRCSPRSGDLSVYWYQQSLDQGLQFLIQYYNGEERAKGNILERFSAQQFPDLHSELNLSSLELGDSALYFCASSADPKRTDTQYFGPGTRLTVL.

This clone was seen just once. The J gene is TRBJ2-5, the V gene TRBV29-1; no reliable D call. The J call may be wrong; the DNA end is better matched by TRBJ2-7. Germline CDR1 and CDR2: SQVTM and ANQGSEA. The CDR3 consists of 12 residues. CDR3 amino acids: CSAKTTTYEQYF. CDR3 nucleotides: TGCAGCGCGAAGACGACGACCTACGAGCAGTACTTC.

This clone has only one observation. The rearrangement uses TRBV7-6 and TRBJ2-1, with a tentative D call TRBD1 (6 bases). V lost 5 bases and J lost 0, with 8 bases in between. Germline V gene sequence: CDR1 SGHVS, CDR2 FNYEAQ. This CDR3 is 14 amino acids long. CDR3 bases: TGTGCCAGCAGCCAGGGGATCTCCTACAATGAGCAGTTCTTC. Its translation: CASSQGISYNEQFF.

This rearrangement joins TRBV9 to TRBJ2-3, with TRBD2 matching over 8 bases. The CDR3 is made up of 13 amino acids. Germline-derived CDR1 and CDR2 are SGDLS and YYNGEE. After removal of 6 bases from V and 3 bases from J, the junction contained 3 bases not matched to a gene. CDR3 residues: CASTGGDTDTQYF. DNA for the CDR3: TGTGCCAGCACCGGGGGGGATACAGATACGCAGTATTTT.

This clone appeared a single time. The V call is TRBV6-4, the J call TRBJ2-5, with TRBD1 as a possible D gene (6 bases). The J call may be faulty, since TRBJ2-7 better matches the DNA end. The CDR3 has 14 amino acids. Germline lookup yields CDR1 MRHNA and CDR2 SNTAGT. The CDR3 bases are TGTGCCAGCAGTCCCAAACAGGGTTACTACGAGCAGTACTTC. Translation: CASSPKQGYYEQYF.

The chain carries TRBV7-2 and TRBJ2-3; TRBD2 might be the D (5 bases). V lost 5 bases to trimming and J lost 0 bases, with 12 bases between them. The CDR3 runs to 15 residues. Germline loops: CDR1 SGHTA, CDR2 FQGNSA. This CDR3 reads CASSRDYLSTDTQYF. DNA of the CDR3: TGTGCCAGCAGCCGAGACTACCTTAGCACAGATACGCAGTATTTT.

This rearrangement joins TRBV11-3 to TRBJ2-2, with TRBD2 identical over 7 bases. V was clipped by 2 bases and J by 5 bases; unmatched bases: 8. The germline CDR1 and CDR2 sequences are SGHNT and YENEEA. The CDR3 loop spans 16 amino acids. The DNA of the CDR3 is TGTGCCAGCAGCTTAAGGGAGGGAGGTTTGACCGGGGAGCTGTTTTTT. This encodes CASSLREGGLTGELFF.

V usage is TRBV7-3 and J usage is TRBJ2-7; weak D call: TRBD2 (6 bases). Per germline, CDR1 SGHTA and CDR2 FQGTGA. The CDR3 is 13 residues long. Trimming removed 5 bases from V and 4 bases from J, with 12 bases in between. The CDR3 protein is CASSRDFDYEQYF. In DNA, the CDR3 is TGTGCCAGCAGCCGGGACTTCGATTACGAGCAGTACTTC.

The V gene is TRBV2, the J gene TRBJ2-6; D is undetermined. V lost 7 bases, J lost 0 bases, and 10 bases lay in between. The CDR3 is 15 amino acids. The germline gives CDR1 SNHLY, CDR2 FYNNEI. The chain's CDR3 is CASMRPYSGANVLTF. In DNA, the CDR3 is TGTGCCAGCATGAGACCGTACTCTGGGGCCAACGTCCTGACTTTC.

This rearrangement joins TRBV9 to TRBJ2-7, with TRBD1 identical over 8 bases. Trimming removed 4 bases from V and 4 bases from J; junction bases left unmatched: 10. Germline lookup yields CDR1 SGDLS and CDR2 YYNGEE. This CDR3 region has 15 residues. DNA for the CDR3: TGTGCCAGCAGCCCAGGGGCAGGGGGCAGGTACGAGCAGTACTTC. It codes for CASSPGAGGRYEQYF.

This clone was observed a single time. The CDR3 sequence is CASSLTGLNEQFF. The CDR3, as DNA: TGCGCCAGCAGCTTGACAGGATTGAATGAGCAGTTCTTC. The genes are TRBV5-1 and TRBJ2-1; possible D gene TRBD1, 5 bases. This CDR3 contains 13 residues. Per the germline V gene, CDR1 is SGHRS and CDR2 is YFSETQ. The germline V and J ends were trimmed by 1 base and 7 bases, with 9 bases remaining between them. The full variable domain, with the rest looked up from reference TRBV5-1 and TRBJ2-1, is KAGVTQTPRYLIKTRGQQVTLSCSPISGHRSVSWYQQTPGQGLQFLFEYFSETQRNKGNFPGRFSGRQFSNSRSEMNVSTLELGDSALYLCASSLTGLNEQFFGPGTRLTVL.